These 32 T cell receptor beta chains came from one sample sequenced in a study of T-cell memory formation after mild COVID-19. TCRdb processed the 5' RACE reads anew with MiXCR; each CDR3 protein has one entry. The sample lists around 140,000 distinct CDR3 sequences; 25% were seen once. The sequencing sample was made of PBMCs or a T cell subset sorted from them (not recorded which). The receptors were sampled from an adult woman who had mild COVID-19 (a few samples of this study predate the infection). Cell type and time point are not known.

V and J are TRBV5-1 and TRBJ2-7; D ambiguous. Trimming cost V 5 bases and J 5 bases, with 17 bases left between them. The CDR3 is made up of 14 amino acids. CDR1 is SGHRS, CDR2 YFSETQ, per germline. In DNA, the CDR3 is TGCGCCAGCAGACCCGAGTGGGGTGCCGACGAGCAGTACTTC. Its protein product is CASRPEWGADEQYF. Complete variable domain (other parts from reference TRBV5-1 and TRBJ2-7): KAGVTQTPRYLIKTRGQQVTLSCSPISGHRSVSWYQQTPGQGLQFLFEYFSETQRNKGNFPGRFSGRQFSNSRSEMNVSTLELGDSALYLCASRPEWGADEQYFGPGTRLTVT.

The CDR3 loop reads CACDRGSSYEQYF. The CDR3 region has the DNA TGTGCCTGTGACAGGGGCAGCTCCTACGAGCAGTACTTC. The gene calls are TRBV30 and TRBJ2-7, with 8 positions matching TRBD1. The CDR3 is 13 amino acids. J gave up 0 bases and V 6 bases, and 4 bases lay outside the gene matches. CDR1 and CDR2 (germline): GTSNPN, SVGIG (reference sequence).

This chain uses TRBV2 with TRBJ2-1; 12 bases line up with TRBD2. Germline CDR1 SNHLY, CDR2 FYNNEI. The CDR3 runs 15 residues. Trimming at V came to 6 bases and at J to 2 bases, leaving 2 bases not matched to a gene. The CDR3 region has the DNA TGTGCCAGCAGGACTAGCGGGAGCGCCTACAATGAGCAGTTCTTC. This encodes CASRTSGSAYNEQFF.

This clonotype was seen only a few times. This rearrangement joins TRBV9 to TRBJ2-7; TRBD2 aligns across 7 bases. V was pared by 0 bases and J by 0 bases, with 6 bases of the junction left unmatched. Germline CDR1 is SGDLS and CDR2 is YYNGEE. The length of the CDR3 is 16 residues. The CDR3 region is CASSVAGGGSSYEQYF. The CDR3 DNA follows: TGTGCCAGCAGCGTAGCTGGGGGAGGGAGCTCCTACGAGCAGTACTTC.

This clonotype was detected only a few times. Its ends do not fully match the called genes, so a read error is possible. This chain connects TRBV7-7 to TRBJ2-2; 8 bases fit TRBD2. The CDR3 runs to 17 residues. The germline V gene has CDR1 SSHAT and CDR2 FNYEAQ (reference sequence). The CDR3 is CASSLAIGTSGTGELFF. The DNA for the CDR3 is TGTGCTAGCAGCTTAGCGATAGGTACTAGCGGTACCGGGGAGCTGTTTTTT.

This clonotype was observed many times. The chain carries TRBV11-3 and TRBJ2-2, with D perhaps matching TRBD2 (6 bases). The germline V gene has CDR1 SGHNT and CDR2 YENEEA. The CDR3 contains 14 residues. Trimming cost V 5 bases and J 5 bases, with 12 bases left between them. This CDR3 reads CASSPGLSTGELFF. CDR3 sequence (DNA): TGTGCCAGCAGCCCGGGACTTTCTACCGGGGAGCTGTTTTTT. The complete variable domain, with remaining parts taken from reference TRBV11-3 and TRBJ2-2, reads EAGVVQSPRYKIIEKKQPVAFWCNPISGHNTLYWYLQNLGQGPELLIRYENEEAVDDSQLPKDRFSAERLKGVDSTLKIQPAELGDSAVYLCASSPGLSTGELFFGEGSRLTVL.

This clonotype was seen at least ten times. V is TRBV6-2 or TRBV6-3 and J is TRBJ2-5, with TRBD1 matching 9 bases. This CDR3 is built from 14 residues. Trimming at V came to 4 bases and at J to 4 bases, leaving 4 bases not matched to a gene. Germline V gene sequence: CDR1 MNHEY, CDR2 SVGEGT. The CDR3 DNA reads as TGTGCCAGCAGTTCCGGACAGGGGCGAGAGACCCAGTACTTC. This gives the protein CASSSGQGRETQYF.

The rearrangement links TRBV12-3 or TRBV12-4 to TRBJ2-1; 7 bases are a match to TRBD1. Germline trimming cut 5 bases from V and 9 bases from J; bases unmatched to any gene: 10. The CDR3 sequence is 14 residues long. The CDR3 DNA is TGTGCCAGCAGTCCGTATAGGGGGCAGGGTGAGCAGTTCTTC. Protein: CASSPYRGQGEQFF.

This clonotype has more than one count but fewer than ten. The chain employs TRBV7-6 and TRBJ1-2; TRBD1 is a possible D gene (6 bases). Germline V gene data show CDR1 as SGHVS and CDR2 as FNYEAQ. Trimming shortened V by 5 bases and J by 2 bases, and 12 bases separated the two germline ends. The CDR3 spans 14 residues. The CDR3 is CASSPRQANYGYTF. The CDR3 DNA reads TGTGCCAGCAGCCCCAGACAGGCCAACTATGGCTACACCTTC.

This chain connects TRBV6-1 to TRBJ1-2, with D unresolved. The CDR3 covers 15 residues. V was clipped by 2 bases and J by 2 bases, with 12 bases between them. Looked up from germline, CDR1 is MNHNS and CDR2 is SASEGT. The CDR3, as DNA: TGTGCCAGCAGTGAATTCGGCGGATTAAACTATGGCTACACCTTC. Its protein product is CASSEFGGLNYGYTF.

This clonotype was counted ten times or more. V gene TRBV27 combines with J gene TRBJ2-7, with TRBD2 identical over 9 bases. Germline trimming cut 5 bases from V and 1 base from J; bases unmatched to any gene: 3. This CDR3 has 14 residues. Germline CDR1 reads MNHEY; CDR2 reads SMNVEV (reference sequence). DNA for the CDR3: TGTGCCAGCAGTGGGCGGGGGGGGTCCTACGAGCAGTACTTC. Amino acid sequence: CASSGRGGSYEQYF.

The rearrangement links TRBV7-6 to TRBJ2-3; D remains unclear. This CDR3 comprises 15 residues. The V end was cut by 1 base, the J end by 0 bases, with 8 bases between. Germline V CDR1 and CDR2: SGHVS, FNYEAQ. CDR3 amino acids: CASSLEAGSTDTQYF. CDR3 nucleotides: TGTGCCAGCAGCTTAGAGGCAGGAAGCACAGATACGCAGTATTTT.

Here the CDR3 reads CASSLSGLGTDTQYF. The DNA for the CDR3 is TGTGCCAGCAGCTTATCCGGACTAGGCACAGATACGCAGTATTTT. The V gene is TRBV7-3, the J gene TRBJ2-3; 7 bases line up with TRBD2. V lost 2 bases to trimming and J lost 1 base; unmatched junction nucleotides: 3. Germline lookup yields CDR1 SGHTA and CDR2 FQGTGA. The CDR3 spans 15 residues.

The chain couples TRBV7-9 to TRBJ2-7; D not resolved. Trimming removed 4 bases from V and 0 bases from J, with 10 bases in between. Germline-derived CDR1 and CDR2 are SEHNR and FQNEAQ (reference sequence). The CDR3 is 14 residues long. CDR3 bases: TGTGCCAGCAGCTCTCCGGGCCACTCCTACGAGCAGTACTTC. It translates to CASSSPGHSYEQYF.

This clonotype was observed a few times. The germline gene is not matched at one end of the junction; a read error may be the cause. CDR3 nucleotides: TGTGCTAGCAGCAAGACTCCCCGGGACAATGAGCAGTTCTTC. This translates into CASSKTPRDNEQFF. This chain uses TRBV7-7 with TRBJ2-1; D unresolved. The CDR3 runs to 14 residues. CDR1 and CDR2 from the germline V gene are SSHAT and FNYEAQ (reference sequence).

V is TRBV12-3 or TRBV12-4 and J is TRBJ1-1; possible D gene TRBD1, 5 bases. The ends were cut back, 6 bases at V and 7 bases at J, with 12 bases in the middle. CDR3 length equals 12 residues. The CDR3 coding sequence is TGTGCCAGCAGGGGGGACGGATTTGAAGCTTTCTTT. Its translation: CASRGDGFEAFF.

This clonotype occurred a few times. This rearrangement joins TRBV13 to TRBJ2-3; 7 positions match TRBD1. J was trimmed by 0 bases and V by 0 bases; bases with no gene match: 9. CDR3 size: 18 residues. The germline gives CDR1 PRHDT, CDR2 FYEKMQ (reference sequence). The CDR3, as DNA: TGTGCCAGCAGCTTAGGCCGGCTGGGACAGCCCAGCACAGATACGCAGTATTTT. It codes for CASSLGRLGQPSTDTQYF. Full variable domain (missing parts from reference TRBV13 and TRBJ2-3): AAGVIQSPRHLIKEKRETATLKCYPIPRHDTVYWYQQGPGQDPQFLISFYEKMQSDKGSIPDRFSAQQFSDYHSELNMSSLELGDSALYFCASSLGRLGQPSTDTQYFGPGTRLTVL.

This clonotype was seen a handful of times. This chain uses TRBV27 with TRBJ1-4; D gene ambiguous. The CDR3 spans 16 residues. V shed 2 bases and J shed 0 bases, with 10 bases lying between them. Germline-derived CDR1 and CDR2 are MNHEY and SMNVEV (reference sequence). The CDR3 DNA reads TGTGCCAGCAGTTTAAGAACGGATCCAACTAATGAAAAACTGTTTTTT. It encodes CASSLRTDPTNEKLFF.

This clonotype has a handful of counts. This chain links TRBV7-9 with TRBJ1-1; 7 bases are shared with TRBD1. Trimming at V came to 5 bases and at J to 2 bases, leaving 23 bases not matched to a gene. The CDR3 loop spans 20 amino acids. Germline values: CDR1 SEHNR, CDR2 FQNEAQ (reference sequence). CDR3 in amino acids: CASSPPGSRVTGDGNTEAFF. CDR3 DNA: TGTGCCAGCAGCCCCCCCGGTTCCCGAGTAACAGGGGACGGCAACACTGAAGCTTTCTTT.

The chain joins TRBV5-6 to TRBJ2-7, with D tentatively TRBD1 or TRBD2 (6 bases each). This CDR3 region has 14 residues. The germline V gene has CDR1 SGHDT and CDR2 YYEEEE. Trimming cost V 4 bases and J 2 bases, with 13 bases left between them. CDR3 bases: TGTGCCAGCAGCCGGGGGACAATTCCCTACGAGCAGTACTTC. Translation: CASSRGTIPYEQYF.

In its sample, this clonotype was seen a few times. The chain couples TRBV27 to TRBJ2-1, with TRBD2 identical over 8 bases. The germline V gene has CDR1 MNHEY and CDR2 SMNVEV (reference sequence). The CDR3 is 14 amino acids. Trimming at V came to 3 bases and at J to 9 bases, leaving 7 bases not matched to a gene. The CDR3 loop is CASSFTSGGSEQFF. As DNA, the CDR3 is TGTGCCAGCAGTTTTACTAGCGGAGGAAGTGAGCAGTTCTTC.

This clonotype was seen a handful of times. The chain links TRBV9 to TRBJ2-1; the match to TRBD1 covers 9 bases. The germline V gene encodes CDR1 SGDLS and CDR2 YYNGEE. The CDR3 length is 13 residues. J gave up 5 bases and V 9 bases, and 6 bases lay outside the gene matches. The CDR3 DNA reads as TGTGCCACCAGTAGGACAGGGGACAATGAGCAGTTCTTC. The encoded protein is CATSRTGDNEQFF.

The chain combines TRBV29-1 with TRBJ2-3, with unresolved D. The CDR3 totals 12 residues. The germline CDR1 and CDR2 sequences are SQVTM and ANQGSEA. Trimming took off 5 bases at V and 6 bases at J, with 12 bases between the two ends. CDR3 nucleotides: TGCAGCGTTCGGCCCTTCATGGATACGCAGTATTTT. Translation: CSVRPFMDTQYF.

This rearrangement joins TRBV30 to TRBJ2-7; 9 bases map to TRBD1. CDR1 GTSNPN and CDR2 SVGIG come from the germline V gene (reference sequence). The CDR3 runs to 14 residues. Trimming at V came to 3 bases and at J to 1 base, leaving 4 bases not matched to a gene. CDR3 in amino acids: CAWSPGTGSYEQYF. Written as DNA, the CDR3 is TGTGCCTGGAGCCCCGGGACAGGGTCCTACGAGCAGTACTTC.

This clonotype was detected a few times. This chain connects TRBV7-6 to TRBJ2-2; 7 bases are shared with TRBD1. Germline V CDR1 and CDR2: SGHVS, FNYEAQ. This CDR3 is 17 amino acids long. With 1 base clipped from V and 3 bases from J, the junction kept 8 bases outside the gene matches. The CDR3 DNA is TGTGCCAGCAGCTTAGTTCCGACAGGGACCGACACCGGGGAGCTGTTTTTT. It is translated as CASSLVPTGTDTGELFF. The variable domain in full, with the rest retrieved from reference TRBV7-6 and TRBJ2-2, is GAGVSQSPRYKVTKRGQDVALRCDPISGHVSLYWYRQALGQGPEFLTYFNYEAQQDKSGLPNDRFSAERPEGSISTLTIQRTEQRDSAMYRCASSLVPTGTDTGELFFGEGSRLTVL.

This clonotype was observed a handful of times. This sequence joins TRBV6-6 and TRBJ1-6; D is unclear. Germline CDR1 reads MNHNY; CDR2 reads SVGAGI (reference sequence). Between the trimmed V and J ends, which lost 2 bases and 10 bases, there was a span of 9 bases. The CDR3 spans 13 residues. This chain's CDR3 is CASSYRVDSPLHF. The CDR3, as DNA: TGTGCCAGCAGTTACAGGGTGGACTCACCCCTCCACTTT.

The chain links TRBV29-1 to TRBJ2-1; 9 bases agree with TRBD1. The CDR3 totals 18 residues. J gave up 0 bases and V 1 base, and 10 bases lay outside the gene matches. CDR1 and CDR2 (germline): SQVTM, ANQGSEA. CDR3 sequence reads: CSVEGPWTGASSYNEQFF. CDR3 nucleotides: TGCAGCGTTGAAGGGCCCTGGACAGGGGCTAGCTCCTACAATGAGCAGTTCTTC.

This sequence joins TRBV24-1 and TRBJ2-3, with D unresolved. V was cut by 5 bases and J by 4 bases, with 3 bases left in between. Germline values: CDR1 KGHDR, CDR2 SFDVKD. The CDR3 is 11 residues long. The CDR3 DNA reads as TGTGCCACCAGTGGATCAGATACGCAGTATTTT. Encoded protein: CATSGSDTQYF.

The V and J genes are TRBV5-6 and TRBJ2-7; D may be TRBD2 (5 bases). The V end lost 4 bases, the J end lost 4 bases, and 18 bases lay between the germline ends. This CDR3 region has 15 residues. Germline-derived CDR1 and CDR2 are SGHDT and YYEEEE. The CDR3 protein is CASSVGATTVYEQYF. The DNA for the CDR3 is TGTGCCAGCAGCGTGGGAGCGACCACAGTTTACGAGCAGTACTTC. Together with reference TRBV5-6 and TRBJ2-7, the CDR3 gives the full variable domain: DAGVTQSPTHLIKTRGQQVTLRCSPKSGHDTVSWYQQALGQGPQFIFQYYEEEERQRGNFPDRFSGHQFPNYSSELNVNALLLGDSALYLCASSVGATTVYEQYFGPGTRLTVT.

The chain couples TRBV30 to TRBJ1-1, with a weak D call TRBD1 (6 bases). The V end lost 0 bases, the J end lost 0 bases, and 17 bases lay between the germline ends. The germline V gene encodes CDR1 GTSNPN and CDR2 SVGIG (reference sequence). There are 17 residues in the CDR3. The CDR3 DNA sequence: TGTGCCTGGAGTGTACAGGACAGCTATTTACTGAACACTGAAGCTTTCTTT. It translates to CAWSVQDSYLLNTEAFF.

A few counts support this clonotype. Its ends do not fully match the called genes, so a read error is possible. This sequence joins TRBV4-3 and TRBJ2-1, with 8 nucleotides matching TRBD1. Germline CDR1 LGHNA, CDR2 YSLEER. The CDR3 is 17 residues long. The CDR3 DNA reads as TGCACCAGCAGCCAAGATCGGGGGACAGGAGTTTACAATGAGCAGTTCTTC. Its translation is CTSSQDRGTGVYNEQFF.

The chain uses TRBV30 and TRBJ1-1; 7 nucleotides agree with TRBD1. The CDR3 runs 11 residues. Germline CDR1 is GTSNPN and CDR2 is SVGIG (reference sequence). J lost 5 bases, V lost 5 bases, and 2 bases had no gene match. The CDR3 sequence is CAWGTVTEAFF. DNA of the CDR3: TGTGCCTGGGGGACAGTTACTGAAGCTTTCTTT.